This T cell receptor (beta chain) stems from a study of T cell repertoires in cytomegalovirus infection. Looked up from germline, CDR1 is SEHNR and CDR2 is FQNEAQ (reference sequence). The CDR3 length is 15 residues. The V segment lost 1 base and the J segment 5 bases; nucleotides outside the gene matches: 3. TCRdb passed the reads through MiXCR, listing each CDR3 protein once. The sample has some 450,000 distinct CDR3 sequences, approximately 30% seen once. Overall study findings and caveats: Pooled public TCR beta family frequency picked out CMV carriers with the relevant HLA. HLA-C-restricted CMV-specific TCR beta clonotypes prevailed in the ex vivo response.

This clonotype was picked up a small number of times. The antigen is undetermined. V is TRBV7-9 and J is TRBJ2-2; 8 bases are shared with TRBD2. This sequence was found in a human donor in good health (CMV status not recorded). Some clones in this sample may be carry-over from other donors' samples. Sequencing was done on a sample of PBMCs. DNA for the CDR3: TGTGCCAGCAGCTTAGTAGCGGGGCTTACCGGGGAGCTGTTTTTT. It specifies CASSLVAGLTGELFF.